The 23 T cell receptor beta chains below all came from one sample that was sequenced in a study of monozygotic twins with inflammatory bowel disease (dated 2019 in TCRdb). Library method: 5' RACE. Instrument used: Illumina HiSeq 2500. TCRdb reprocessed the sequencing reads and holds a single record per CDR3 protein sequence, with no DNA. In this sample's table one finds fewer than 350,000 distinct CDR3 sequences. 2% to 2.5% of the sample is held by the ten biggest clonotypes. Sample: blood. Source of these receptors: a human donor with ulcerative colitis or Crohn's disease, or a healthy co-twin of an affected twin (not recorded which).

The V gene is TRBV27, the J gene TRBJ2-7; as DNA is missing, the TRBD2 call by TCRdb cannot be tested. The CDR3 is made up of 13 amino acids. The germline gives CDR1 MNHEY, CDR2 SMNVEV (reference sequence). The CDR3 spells CASSSWDEYEQYF.

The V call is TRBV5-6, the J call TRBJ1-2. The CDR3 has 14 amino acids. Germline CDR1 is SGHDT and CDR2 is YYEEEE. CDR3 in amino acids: CASSRGEGGHGYTF.

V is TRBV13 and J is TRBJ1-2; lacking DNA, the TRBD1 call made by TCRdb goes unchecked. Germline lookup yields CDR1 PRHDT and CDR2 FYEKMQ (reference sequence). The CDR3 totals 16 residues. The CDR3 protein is CASSGEVGDMEGGYTF.

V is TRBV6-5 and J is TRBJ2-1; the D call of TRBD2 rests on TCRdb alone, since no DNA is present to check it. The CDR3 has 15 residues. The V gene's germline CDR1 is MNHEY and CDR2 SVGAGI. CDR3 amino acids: CASSYSGGGLNEQFF.

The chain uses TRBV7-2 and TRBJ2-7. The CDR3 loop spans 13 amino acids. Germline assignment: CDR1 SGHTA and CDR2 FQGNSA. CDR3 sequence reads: CASSLGYSYEQYF.

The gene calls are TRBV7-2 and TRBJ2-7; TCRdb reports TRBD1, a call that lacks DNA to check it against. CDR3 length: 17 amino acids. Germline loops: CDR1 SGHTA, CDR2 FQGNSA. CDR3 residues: CASSLPSGRVDSYEQYF.

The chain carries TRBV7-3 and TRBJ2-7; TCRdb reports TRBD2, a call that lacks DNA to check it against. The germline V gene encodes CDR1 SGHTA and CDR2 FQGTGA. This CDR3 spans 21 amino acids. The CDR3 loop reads CASSSTLAGAHRTSTRYEQYF.

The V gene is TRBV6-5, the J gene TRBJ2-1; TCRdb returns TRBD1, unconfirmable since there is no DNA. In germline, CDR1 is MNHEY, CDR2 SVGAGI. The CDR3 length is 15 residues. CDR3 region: CASSYSRDAGTEQFF.

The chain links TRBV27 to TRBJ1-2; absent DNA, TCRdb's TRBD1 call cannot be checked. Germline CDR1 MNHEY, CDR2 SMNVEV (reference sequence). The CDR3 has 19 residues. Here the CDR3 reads CASSPQRGTGELVNYGYTF.

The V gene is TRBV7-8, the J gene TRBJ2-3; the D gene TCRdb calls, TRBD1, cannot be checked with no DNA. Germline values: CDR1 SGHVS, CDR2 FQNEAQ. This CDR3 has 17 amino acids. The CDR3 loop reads CASRFAPPGQRQDTQYF. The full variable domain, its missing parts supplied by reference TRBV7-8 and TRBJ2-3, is GAGVSQSPRYKVAKRGQDVALRCDPISGHVSLFWYQQALGQGPEFLTYFQNEAQLDKSGLPSDRFFAERPEGSVSTLKIQRTQQEDSAVYLCASRFAPPGQRQDTQYFGPGTRLTVL.

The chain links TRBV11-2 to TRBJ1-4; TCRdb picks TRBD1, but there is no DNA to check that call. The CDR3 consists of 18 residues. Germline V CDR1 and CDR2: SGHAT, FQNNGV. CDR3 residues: CASSGGQGEIKTNEKLFF.

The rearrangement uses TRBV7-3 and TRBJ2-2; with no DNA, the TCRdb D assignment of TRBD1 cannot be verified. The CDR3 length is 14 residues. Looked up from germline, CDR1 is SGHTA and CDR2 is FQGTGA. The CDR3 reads CAIKPRGGPGELFF.

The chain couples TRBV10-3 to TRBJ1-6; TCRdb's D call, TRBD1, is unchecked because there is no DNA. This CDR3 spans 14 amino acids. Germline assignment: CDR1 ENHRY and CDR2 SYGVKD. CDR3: CAISETGNNSPLHF.

The CDR3 is CASSIDQGLNQPQHF. The chain links TRBV19 to TRBJ1-5. Germline CDR1 and CDR2: LNHDA and SQIVND (reference sequence). The CDR3 runs to 15 residues.

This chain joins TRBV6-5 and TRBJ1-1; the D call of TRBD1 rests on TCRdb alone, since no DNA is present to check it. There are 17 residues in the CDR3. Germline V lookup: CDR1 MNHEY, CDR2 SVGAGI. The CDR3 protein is CASSYSPAGGLNTEAFF.

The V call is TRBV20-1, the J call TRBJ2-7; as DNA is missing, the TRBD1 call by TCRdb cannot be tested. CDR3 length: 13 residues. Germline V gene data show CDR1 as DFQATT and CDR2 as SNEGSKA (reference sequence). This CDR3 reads CSAWGRDNYEQYF.

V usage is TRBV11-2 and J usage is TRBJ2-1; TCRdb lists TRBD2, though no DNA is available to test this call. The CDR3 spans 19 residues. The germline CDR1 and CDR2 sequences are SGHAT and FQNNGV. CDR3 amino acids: CASSPPGVAGALGNNEQFF.

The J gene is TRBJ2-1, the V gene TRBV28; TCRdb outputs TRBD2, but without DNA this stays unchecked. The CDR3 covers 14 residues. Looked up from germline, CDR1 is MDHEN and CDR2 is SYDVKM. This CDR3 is CASTGTSSYNEQFF.

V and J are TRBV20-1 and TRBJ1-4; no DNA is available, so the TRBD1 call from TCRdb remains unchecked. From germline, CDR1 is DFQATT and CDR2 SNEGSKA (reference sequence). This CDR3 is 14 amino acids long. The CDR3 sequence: CSAWVRVGSEKLFF.

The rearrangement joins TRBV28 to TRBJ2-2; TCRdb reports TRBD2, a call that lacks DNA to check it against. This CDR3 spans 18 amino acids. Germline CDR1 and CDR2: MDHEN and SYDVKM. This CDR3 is CASSTTGLAGAVTGELFF.

CDR3 loop: CASSTLQGITDTQYF. This chain connects TRBV27 to TRBJ2-3; TCRdb lists TRBD1, though no DNA is available to test this call. Germline CDR1 reads MNHEY; CDR2 reads SMNVEV (reference sequence). This CDR3 spans 15 amino acids.

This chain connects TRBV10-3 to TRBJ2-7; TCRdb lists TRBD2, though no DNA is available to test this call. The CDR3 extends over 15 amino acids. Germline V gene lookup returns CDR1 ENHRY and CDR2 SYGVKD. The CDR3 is CASNPGATNSYEQYF.

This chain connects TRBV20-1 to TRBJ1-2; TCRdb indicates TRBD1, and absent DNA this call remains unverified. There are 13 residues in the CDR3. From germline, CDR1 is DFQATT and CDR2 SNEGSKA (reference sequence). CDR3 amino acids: CSANYVRGNGYTF.